What follows describes a single T cell receptor (beta chain). Antigen unknown. TCRdb reanalysed the 5' RACE reads using MiXCR and keeps one entry per CDR3 protein. The sample yields roughly 150,000 distinct CDR3 sequences, roughly 15% seen once. This sample was taken from a study of T-cell memory formation after mild COVID-19. Findings and caveats of the study: Several responding clones turned up in pre-infection memory, indicating that cross-reactive memory may have taken part. Later expanders leaned toward CD4+, whereas clones contracting from day 15 to 85 were balanced CD4/CD8. Whether day 37 second-wave clones are SARS-CoV-2-specific was not confirmed.

What was sequenced was PBMCs or a T cell subset sorted from them (not recorded which). This TCR came from an adult woman who had mild COVID-19 (a few samples of this study predate the infection). Cell type and time point are not known.

The CDR3 region is CASSPPTSGTKQTQYF. CDR3 coding DNA: TGTGCCAGCAGCCCCCCGACTAGCGGGACGAAGCAGACCCAGTACTTC. The gene calls are TRBV7-9 and TRBJ2-5; 11 bases map to TRBD2. CDR3 length equals 16 residues. CDR1 and CDR2 (germline): SEHNR, FQNEAQ (reference sequence). V gave up 5 bases and J gave up 6 bases; unmatched junction bases: 11.